The next 24 T cell receptor beta chains were all read from a single sample in a study of OX40 agonist ivuxolimab in advanced cancers. Clones were read by immunoSEQ multiplex PCR, and TCRdb kept only the in-frame ones, dropping some. The sample has about 77,000 clones, more than 70% seen once. The input for sequencing was CD4+ or CD8+ T cells sorted from blood, taken in a trial of the OX40 agonist ivuxolimab. These receptors came from an adult with an advanced solid tumor such as melanoma, head and neck, liver or kidney cancer.

This chain links TRBV4-3 with TRBJ2-3; TRBD2 matches at 10 bases. CDR3 size: 16 residues. Germline values: CDR1 LGHNA, CDR2 YSLEER. J lost 4 bases, V lost 0 bases, and 4 bases had no gene match. The CDR3 spells CASSQDGAGGPDTQYF. The CDR3 nucleotides are TGCGCCAGCAGCCAAGATGGAGCGGGAGGGCCAGATACGCAGTATTTT.

The V call is TRBV10-2, the J call TRBJ2-7; 14 bases match TRBD2. V was clipped by 2 bases and J by 4 bases; unmatched bases: 4. CDR1 and CDR2 (germline): WSHSY, SAAADI. CDR3 length equals 16 residues. CDR3 region: CASSEPGLAGGYEQYF. DNA of the CDR3: TGCGCCAGCAGTGAGCCAGGACTAGCGGGAGGATACGAGCAGTACTTC.

V and J are TRBV28 and TRBJ1-1; D gene ambiguous. Between the trimmed V and J ends, which lost 10 bases and 5 bases, there was a span of 14 bases. CDR1 is MDHEN and CDR2 is SYDVKM in the germline V gene. The CDR3 runs 12 residues. The CDR3 nucleotides are TGTGCCACAGAGGCCCCGGAGACTGAAGCTTTCTTT. It encodes CATEAPETEAFF.

In its sample, this clone was seen a few times. V and J are TRBV29-1 and TRBJ1-2; D unclear. The CDR3 totals 12 residues. CDR1 is SQVTM, CDR2 ANQGSEA, per germline. Between the trimmed V and J ends, which lost 5 bases and 1 base, there was a span of 8 bases. CDR3 sequence (DNA): TGCAGCGTTCTGAAGTTTAACTATGGCTACACCTTC. Its translation: CSVLKFNYGYTF.

The table lists this clone with a count of one. The chain employs TRBV5-1 and TRBJ2-2, with 7 bases that match TRBD1. There are 16 residues in the CDR3. The V gene end was trimmed by 4 bases and the J gene end by 0 bases; junction bases not matched to a gene: 6. From germline, CDR1 is SGHRS and CDR2 YFSETQ. The chain's CDR3 is CASSRTGTANTGELFF. The CDR3 DNA reads as TGCGCCAGCAGCCGTACCGGGACAGCGAACACCGGGGAGCTGTTTTTT.

This rearrangement joins TRBV2 to TRBJ2-3, with D uncertain. V was shortened by 4 bases and J by 3 bases, with 11 bases between the two germline ends. CDR1 is SNHLY and CDR2 is FYNNEI in the germline V gene. This CDR3 is built from 14 residues. The CDR3 sequence is CASSALRVTDTQYF. CDR3 nucleotide sequence: TGTGCCAGCAGTGCGCTGCGAGTTACAGATACGCAGTATTTT.

The chain has TRBV27 and TRBJ2-7; the D gene is possibly TRBD1 (5 bases). This CDR3 has 15 amino acids. Germline CDR1 and CDR2: MNHEY and SMNVEV (reference sequence). V was trimmed by 0 bases and J by 2 bases, leaving 11 bases between them. The CDR3 is CASSLSAGSTYEQYF. For the CDR3, the DNA is TGTGCCAGCAGTTTATCGGCAGGGTCAACCTACGAGCAGTACTTC.

The chain is built from TRBV11-1 and TRBJ2-5; 8 bases are a match to TRBD1. The V gene's germline CDR1 is SGHAT and CDR2 FQDESV (reference sequence). The CDR3 extends over 15 amino acids. The V and J ends lost 0 bases and 5 bases, in that order; junction bases with no gene match: 5. DNA of the CDR3: TGTGCCAGCAGCTTAGCCGGACAGGGACGGGAGACCCAGTACTTC. As protein: CASSLAGQGRETQYF. The variable domain in full, completed from reference TRBV11-1 and TRBJ2-5, reads EAEVAQSPRYKITEKSQAVAFWCDPISGHATLYWYRQILGQGPELLVQFQDESVVDDSQLPKDRFSAERLKGVDSTLKIQPAELGDSAMYLCASSLAGQGRETQYFGPGTRLLVL.

The genes are TRBV11-2 and TRBJ1-2; TRBD1 matches 8 bases. CDR3 size: 13 residues. Germline-derived CDR1 and CDR2 are SGHAT and FQNNGV. V shed 5 bases and J 3 bases; nucleotides not matched to a gene: 2. The CDR3 sequence is CASSPDRDYGYTF. In DNA, the CDR3 is TGTGCCAGCAGCCCGGACAGGGACTATGGCTACACCTTC.

The V gene is TRBV5-5, the J gene TRBJ2-3; a weak D match, TRBD1 (6 bases). Germline CDR1 reads SGHKS; CDR2 reads YYEKEE (reference sequence). This CDR3 has 15 residues. V lost 4 bases, J lost 6 bases, and 18 bases lay in between. The CDR3 region is CASSTDAGAGDTQYF. The DNA of the CDR3 is TGTGCCAGCAGCACGGACGCAGGGGCCGGGGATACGCAGTATTTT.

This chain connects TRBV6-1 to TRBJ2-2, with D possibly being TRBD2 (5 bases). Trimming shortened V by 0 bases and J by 0 bases, and 5 bases separated the two germline ends. Germline V gene sequence: CDR1 MNHNS, CDR2 SASEGT. The CDR3 consists of 15 residues. The CDR3 region has the DNA TGTGCCAGCAGTGAAGCGGGAGCGAACACCGGGGAGCTGTTTTTT. Its translation: CASSEAGANTGELFF.

Only one count was recorded for this clone. The chain couples TRBV7-8 to TRBJ1-2; a weak D match, TRBD1 (6 bases). The CDR3 runs 14 residues. Per germline, CDR1 SGHVS and CDR2 FQNEAQ. V was clipped by 1 base and J by 6 bases, with 12 bases between them. The DNA for the CDR3 is TGTGCCAGCAGCTTAGGGGGACAATGGGATGGCTACACCTTC. Its protein product is CASSLGGQWDGYTF.

The chain is built from TRBV28 and TRBJ1-2, with TRBD1 identical over 10 bases. The V segment lost 3 bases and the J segment 5 bases; nucleotides outside the gene matches: 6. CDR3 length: 15 residues. CDR1 is MDHEN, CDR2 SYDVKM, per germline. CDR3 coding DNA: TGTGCCAGCAGTTTCACCGGGACAGGGGTTTATGGCTACACCTTC. Encoded protein: CASSFTGTGVYGYTF.

This rearrangement joins TRBV5-5 to TRBJ1-1, with unresolved D. The CDR3 has 14 amino acids. The V end lost 3 bases, the J end lost 3 bases, and 12 bases lay between the germline ends. CDR1 and CDR2 (germline): SGHKS, YYEKEE (reference sequence). This chain's CDR3 is CASSSLDWDTEAFF. The CDR3, as DNA: TGTGCCAGCAGCTCCCTTGACTGGGACACTGAAGCTTTCTTT.

The rearrangement joins TRBV5-6 to TRBJ1-6, with 7 bases aligning to TRBD1. The CDR3 is 14 amino acids. V was pared by 7 bases and J by 11 bases, with 12 bases of the junction left unmatched. CDR1 and CDR2 from the germline V gene are SGHDT and YYEEEE. The CDR3 nucleotides are TGTGCCAGCTCGAGGGGGCAGGGTGAGACACCCCTCCACTTT. This encodes CASSRGQGETPLHF.

This rearrangement joins TRBV10-2 to TRBJ1-5, with 12 nucleotides matching TRBD1. CDR1 WSHSY and CDR2 SAAADI come from the germline V gene. V dropped 6 bases and J dropped 6; count of bases not matched to a gene: 6. This CDR3 contains 15 residues. The CDR3 region is CASRAGTGGTQPQHF. The DNA for the CDR3 is TGCGCCAGCAGAGCCGGGACAGGGGGCACTCAGCCCCAGCATTTT.

The table lists this clone with a count of one. The chain uses TRBV9 and TRBJ1-4; weak D call: TRBD1 (6 bases). CDR3 length: 12 residues. Germline CDR1 is SGDLS and CDR2 is YYNGEE. V was shortened by 7 bases and J by 4 bases, with 8 bases between the two germline ends. In DNA form, the CDR3 reads TGTGCCAGCGGGACACTTAATGAAAAACTGTTTTTT. It codes for CASGTLNEKLFF.

The chain recombines TRBV7-6 with TRBJ1-1; a weak D match, TRBD1 (5 bases). This CDR3 spans 14 amino acids. V lost 0 bases and J 1 base, leaving 6 bases between the germline ends. From germline, CDR1 is SGHVS and CDR2 FNYEAQ. CDR3 sequence: CASSLAGGNTEAFF. The CDR3 DNA is TGTGCCAGCAGCTTAGCCGGGGGGAACACTGAAGCTTTCTTT. Variable domain in full (rest from reference TRBV7-6 and TRBJ1-1): GAGVSQSPRYKVTKRGQDVALRCDPISGHVSLYWYRQALGQGPEFLTYFNYEAQQDKSGLPNDRFSAERPEGSISTLTIQRTEQRDSAMYRCASSLAGGNTEAFFGQGTRLTVV.

The gene calls are TRBV18 and TRBJ1-1, with D hard to call. The germline V gene has CDR1 KGHSH and CDR2 LQKENI. There are 13 residues in the CDR3. Trimming shortened V by 2 bases and J by 3 bases, and 7 bases separated the two germline ends. CDR3 in amino acids: CASSPGSDTEAFF. The CDR3, as DNA: TGTGCCAGCTCACCAGGGTCGGACACTGAAGCTTTCTTT.

In its sample, this clone was seen a few times. The rearrangement links TRBV5-1 to TRBJ1-2; 10 bases are a match to TRBD1. The CDR3 covers 14 residues. After removal of 7 bases from V and 3 bases from J, the junction contained 6 bases not matched to a gene. Looked up from germline, CDR1 is SGHRS and CDR2 is YFSETQ. The CDR3 here is CASAIGQGDYGYTF. CDR3 DNA: TGCGCCAGCGCGATCGGACAGGGGGACTATGGCTACACCTTC. Full variable domain (rest looked up from reference TRBV5-1 and TRBJ1-2): KAGVTQTPRYLIKTRGQQVTLSCSPISGHRSVSWYQQTPGQGLQFLFEYFSETQRNKGNFPGRFSGRQFSNSRSEMNVSTLELGDSALYLCASAIGQGDYGYTFGSGTRLTVV.

The chain is built from TRBV7-9 and TRBJ1-3, with no clear D. There are 13 residues in the CDR3. V lost 7 bases, J lost 0 bases, and 7 bases lay in between. Per germline, CDR1 SEHNR and CDR2 FQNEAQ (reference sequence). This chain's CDR3 is CASKDSSGNTIYF. CDR3 DNA sequence: TGTGCCAGCAAGGATAGCTCTGGAAACACCATATATTTT.

The J gene is TRBJ1-2, the V gene TRBV5-1, with a possible D match to TRBD1 (6 bases). CDR1 and CDR2 (germline): SGHRS, YFSETQ. The CDR3 is 12 residues long. Between the trimmed V and J ends, which lost 2 bases and 6 bases, there was a span of 8 bases. The CDR3 bases are TGCGCCAGCAGCTTACAGGGAGATGGCTACACCTTC. Protein: CASSLQGDGYTF.

The chain combines TRBV11-1 with TRBJ1-2; TRBD1 matches at 7 bases. This CDR3 is built from 15 residues. V lost 1 base to trimming and J lost 5 bases; unmatched junction nucleotides: 7. Germline assignment: CDR1 SGHAT and CDR2 FQDESV (reference sequence). CDR3 region: CASSLDGTELYGYTF. CDR3 bases: TGTGCCAGCAGCTTAGATGGGACAGAACTATATGGCTACACCTTC.

The chain recombines TRBV6-1 with TRBJ1-4; D gene unclear. Germline V gene data show CDR1 as MNHNS and CDR2 as SASEGT. The CDR3 consists of 14 residues. V gave up 4 bases and J gave up 4 bases, with 10 bases separating them. The CDR3 DNA follows: TGTGCCAGCAGTGCGACCGGAGGTAATGAAAAACTGTTTTTT. This sequence encodes CASSATGGNEKLFF.